These 10 T cell receptor beta chains were all obtained from the same sample, sequenced in a study of T-cell reconstitution after alpha-beta-depleted transplantation in children. Unique molecular identifiers were used to barcode this TCRbeta library. Each CDR3 protein gets one entry after TCRdb re-called the PCR reads with MiXCR. The sample lists 600,000 or so distinct CDR3 sequences; about 21% were seen once. Sequenced material: PBMCs, mostly from graft donor cells, taken 360 days after TCRalphabeta/CD19-depleted stem cell transplant. The origin of the receptors is a boy under two years old who had a stem cell transplant for acute myeloid leukemia, so the T cells may come from the graft donor.

This clonotype was counted only a few times. V gene TRBV28 combines with J gene TRBJ1-1; TRBD1 matches 7 bases. CDR3 length equals 15 residues. The germline gives CDR1 MDHEN, CDR2 SYDVKM. V shed 2 bases and J 3 bases; nucleotides not matched to a gene: 6. The CDR3 sequence is CASSLPGTADTEAFF. The CDR3 nucleotides are TGTGCCAGCAGTTTACCCGGGACAGCCGACACTGAAGCTTTCTTT. The variable domain in full, completed from reference TRBV28 and TRBJ1-1, reads DVKVTQSSRYLVKRTGEKVFLECVQDMDHENMFWYRQDPGLGLRLIYFSYDVKMKEKGDIPEGYSVSREKKERFSLILESASTNQTSMYLCASSLPGTADTEAFFGQGTRLTVV.

In this sample, this clonotype turned up many times. The chain uses TRBV7-8 and TRBJ2-3, with TRBD2 identical over 11 bases. The junction had 6 bases not matched to a gene; V was cut back by 1 base and J by 6 bases. Germline V CDR1 and CDR2: SGHVS, FQNEAQ. This CDR3 has 16 residues. The CDR3 region has the DNA TGTGCCAGCAGCTTAGGTCTAGCGGGGGGCAGCGATACGCAGTATTTT. Encoded protein: CASSLGLAGGSDTQYF.

This clonotype showed up many times. The chain carries TRBV29-1 and TRBJ2-5, with 11 bases identical to TRBD2. The CDR3 spans 14 residues. The V gene end was trimmed by 4 bases and the J gene end by 5 bases; junction bases not matched to a gene: 6. CDR1 and CDR2 from the germline V gene are SQVTM and ANQGSEA. CDR3 amino acids: CSVALAGGSETQYF. For the CDR3, the DNA is TGCAGCGTTGCGCTAGCGGGGGGTTCGGAGACCCAGTACTTC.

The chain employs TRBV29-1 and TRBJ1-3; no clear D. V was pared by 4 bases and J by 1 base, with 5 bases between. The V gene's germline CDR1 is SQVTM and CDR2 ANQGSEA. The CDR3 spans 12 residues. DNA for the CDR3: TGCAGCGTTGGGGAGTCTGGAAACACCATATATTTT. This sequence encodes CSVGESGNTIYF.

This chain uses TRBV20-1 with TRBJ2-5; D is unresolved. The V end was cut by 2 bases, the J end by 5 bases, with 18 bases between. Germline V gene sequence: CDR1 DFQATT, CDR2 SNEGSKA (reference sequence). The CDR3 loop spans 15 amino acids. CDR3 protein: CSARKDQRAAETQYF. The CDR3 DNA reads as TGCAGTGCTAGAAAGGATCAGCGCGCGGCGGAGACCCAGTACTTC.

There are a few counts of this clonotype. The rearrangement joins TRBV6-2 or TRBV6-3 to TRBJ2-7; D possibly corresponds to TRBD1 (5 bases). The length of the CDR3 is 12 residues. V lost 2 bases to trimming and J lost 3 bases, with 5 bases between them. Germline V gene data show CDR1 as MNHEY and CDR2 as SVGEGT. CDR3 nucleotide sequence: TGTGCCAGCAGTTACCAGGGCTACGAGCAGTACGTC. Protein product: CASSYQGYEQYV.

This clonotype was observed a handful of times. This sequence joins TRBV6-6 and TRBJ2-7; 7 bases are shared with TRBD1. Germline-derived CDR1 and CDR2 are MNHNY and SVGAGI (reference sequence). The CDR3 loop spans 13 amino acids. The J segment lost 6 bases and the V segment lost 7 bases, leaving 9 bases of the junction unmatched. The CDR3 loop reads CASIRDRRSEQYV. CDR3 coding DNA: TGTGCCAGCATCCGGGACAGACGGTCCGAGCAGTACGTC.

This clonotype was detected many times. CDR3 DNA: TGCAGTGCTCGCCCATTGACTAGGGGCAGTAAGGAGACCCAGTACTTC. This sequence encodes CSARPLTRGSKETQYF. This chain connects TRBV20-1 to TRBJ2-5, with D possibly matching TRBD2 (6 bases). Germline V gene lookup returns CDR1 DFQATT and CDR2 SNEGSKA (reference sequence). Trimming removed 5 bases at V and 5 bases at J, with 24 bases between. This CDR3 comprises 16 residues.

This clonotype was observed a handful of times. J is TRBJ2-7 and V is TRBV28; the D call may be TRBD1 or TRBD2 (5 bases each). V lost 3 bases to trimming and J lost 3 bases, with 12 bases between them. Looked up from germline, CDR1 is MDHEN and CDR2 is SYDVKM. The CDR3 runs to 14 residues. The CDR3 protein is CASSLGPSHYEQYV. CDR3 sequence (DNA): TGTGCCAGCAGTTTGGGGCCTAGCCACTACGAGCAGTACGTC.

This clonotype appeared many times. The chain has TRBV29-1 and TRBJ1-2; D not certain. Per germline, CDR1 SQVTM and CDR2 ANQGSEA. The V end lost 7 bases, the J end lost 1 base, and 7 bases lay between the germline ends. The CDR3 runs 11 residues. The CDR3 sequence: CSATNNYGYTF. The CDR3 nucleotides are TGCAGCGCGACAAATAACTATGGCTACACCTTC.